One and the same sample provided the 9 T cell receptor beta chains below, sequenced in a study of regulatory T cells in long-lasting Graves disease. Investigators prepared the TCR beta libraries by applying iRepertoire HTBI primers and Arm-PCR of CDR3 regions. TCRdb re-analysed the multiplex PCR reads in MiXCR, keeping a single row per CDR3 protein. The table includes hundreds of thousands of distinct CDR3 sequences, over 15% detected once. Time point reported: newly diagnosed GD, antithyroid drugs for less than 3 months. RNA from PBMCs was the source of the TCR library. These data are also associated with another study on T cells in Graves' hyperthyroidism and ophthalmopathy.

The material was peripheral blood mononuclear cells (PBMCs), obtained at new diagnosis, from a patient treated with antithyroid drugs. Every receptor here comes from a man aged 35-49 years with Graves disease.

The chain couples TRBV12-3 or TRBV12-4 to TRBJ1-1; possible D gene TRBD1, 6 bases. This CDR3 comprises 12 residues. The V gene lost 8 bases and the J gene lost 6 bases, with 13 bases spanning the gap. The CDR3 coding sequence is TGTGCCAGCTCTCGGGGGCCTTCTGAAGCTTTCTTT. The encoded protein is CASSRGPSEAFF.

This clonotype showed up many times. The rearrangement joins TRBV10-1 to TRBJ2-5; D remains ambiguous. From germline, CDR1 is WNHNN and CDR2 SYGVQD (reference sequence). The CDR3 extends over 16 amino acids. With 5 bases removed from V and 2 bases from J, the gap between germline ends came to 18 bases. The CDR3 DNA is TGCGCCAGCAGTTCCCTGGTGGGCCCATTACAAGAGACCCAGTACTTC. This codes for CASSSLVGPLQETQYF.

This chain joins TRBV20-1 and TRBJ2-7; 11 nucleotides match TRBD2. This CDR3 comprises 13 residues. V was clipped by 6 bases and J by 2 bases; unmatched bases: 3. CDR1 is DFQATT, CDR2 SNEGSKA, per germline (reference sequence). The CDR3 region is CSAVAGGAYEQYF. The DNA for the CDR3 is TGCAGTGCCGTAGCGGGAGGGGCCTACGAGCAGTACTTC.

To note about this clonotype: This may stem from a read error, because a much larger clone lies one nucleotide away. The J gene is TRBJ2-7, the V gene TRBV4-3; the match to TRBD1 covers 9 bases. This CDR3 is built from 16 residues. Germline V CDR1 and CDR2: LGHNA, YSLEER. In DNA, the CDR3 is TGCGCCAGCAGCCAAGTCCCGGGACAGGGAACCTACAAGCAGTACTTC. This encodes CASSQVPGQGTYKQYF.

The V call is TRBV6-4, the J call TRBJ2-2, with 7 bases that match TRBD1. Germline V gene data show CDR1 as MRHNA and CDR2 as SNTAGT. The CDR3 runs to 16 residues. The trim removed 6 bases at V and 4 bases at J, leaving 11 bases unmatched. DNA of the CDR3: TGTGCCAGCAGGGCACAGGGGCCGCAGAGCACCGGGGAGCTGTTTTTT. Residues: CASRAQGPQSTGELFF.

The rearrangement uses TRBV20-1 and TRBJ1-5; D is perhaps TRBD1 (6 bases). The CDR3 loop spans 11 amino acids. CDR1 DFQATT and CDR2 SNEGSKA come from the germline V gene (reference sequence). Between the trimmed V and J ends, which lost 7 bases and 5 bases, there was a span of 9 bases. CDR3 protein: CSGGGDQPQHF. CDR3 bases: TGCAGTGGGGGGGGCGATCAGCCCCAGCATTTT.

A few counts support this clonotype. The V gene is TRBV7-9, the J gene TRBJ2-1, with 11 bases aligning to TRBD2. The CDR3 totals 16 residues. The V gene's germline CDR1 is SEHNR and CDR2 FQNEAQ (reference sequence). J lost 5 bases, V lost 5 bases, and 8 bases had no gene match. DNA of the CDR3: TGTGCCAGCAGCCCCCGGGCTAGCGGGGGGAACAATGAGCAGTTCTTC. Translated: CASSPRASGGNNEQFF.

This clonotype was seen many times. The gene calls are TRBV2 and TRBJ2-7; D possibly corresponds to TRBD2 (6 bases). This CDR3 spans 15 amino acids. The V end was cut by 8 bases, the J end by 0 bases, with 17 bases between. Per the germline V gene, CDR1 is SNHLY and CDR2 is FYNNEI. CDR3: CASLNLGGNSYEQYF. CDR3 in DNA: TGTGCCAGCCTCAACCTCGGGGGTAACTCCTACGAGCAGTACTTC.

This chain joins TRBV28 and TRBJ1-4; D unresolved. The length of the CDR3 is 15 residues. Germline V gives CDR1 MDHEN, CDR2 SYDVKM. Trimming shortened V by 4 bases and J by 5 bases, and 14 bases separated the two germline ends. CDR3 protein: CASSSSSAGNEKLFF. CDR3 sequence (DNA): TGTGCCAGCAGTTCCTCGTCGGCGGGGAATGAAAAACTGTTTTTT. Full variable domain (remainder filled in from reference TRBV28 and TRBJ1-4): DVKVTQSSRYLVKRTGEKVFLECVQDMDHENMFWYRQDPGLGLRLIYFSYDVKMKEKGDIPEGYSVSREKKERFSLILESASTNQTSMYLCASSSSSAGNEKLFFGSGTQLSVL.